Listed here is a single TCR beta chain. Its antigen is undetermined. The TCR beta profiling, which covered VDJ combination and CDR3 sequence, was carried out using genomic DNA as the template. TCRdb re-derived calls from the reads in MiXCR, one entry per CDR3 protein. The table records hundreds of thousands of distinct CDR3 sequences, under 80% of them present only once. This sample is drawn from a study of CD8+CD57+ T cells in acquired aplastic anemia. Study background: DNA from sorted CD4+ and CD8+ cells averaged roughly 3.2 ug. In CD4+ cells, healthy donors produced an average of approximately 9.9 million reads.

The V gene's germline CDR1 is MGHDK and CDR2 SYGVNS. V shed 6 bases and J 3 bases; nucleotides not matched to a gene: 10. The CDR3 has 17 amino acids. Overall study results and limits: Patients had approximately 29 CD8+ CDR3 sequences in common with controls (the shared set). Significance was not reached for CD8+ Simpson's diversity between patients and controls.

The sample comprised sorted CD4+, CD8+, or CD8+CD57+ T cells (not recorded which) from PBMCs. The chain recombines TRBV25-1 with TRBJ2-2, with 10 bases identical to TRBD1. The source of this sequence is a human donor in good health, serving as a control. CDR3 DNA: TGTGCCAGCAGAACAAGCCCCGGGACAGGGGACACCGGGGAGCTGTTTTTT. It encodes CASRTSPGTGDTGELFF.